At least ten counts were recorded for the clone carrying this TCR beta chain. Roughly 9.8 milliliters of peripheral blood were drawn from each donor. These data come from a study of type 1 and type 2 diabetes patients. This CDR3 has 11 residues. V lost 2 bases to trimming and J lost 5 bases, with 3 bases between them. Germline V gene lookup returns CDR1 MNHEY and CDR2 SVGEGT. The PCR template was genomic DNA. Amplification of the beta chain CDR3 used 30 forward and 13 reverse multiplex primers. A single record per CDR3 protein comes from TCRdb applying MiXCR to the multiplex PCR reads. This table holds fewer than 300,000 distinct CDR3 sequences, 40% to 50% found once.

The chain carries TRBV6-2 or TRBV6-3 and TRBJ2-5; D unresolved. The sequencing sample was made of peripheral blood mononuclear cells (PBMCs). This TCR was recovered from a man between 18 and 29 years old with type 2 diabetes. As DNA, the CDR3 is TGTGCCAGCAGTTACAGCGAGACCCAGTACTTC. It is translated as CASSYSETQYF.